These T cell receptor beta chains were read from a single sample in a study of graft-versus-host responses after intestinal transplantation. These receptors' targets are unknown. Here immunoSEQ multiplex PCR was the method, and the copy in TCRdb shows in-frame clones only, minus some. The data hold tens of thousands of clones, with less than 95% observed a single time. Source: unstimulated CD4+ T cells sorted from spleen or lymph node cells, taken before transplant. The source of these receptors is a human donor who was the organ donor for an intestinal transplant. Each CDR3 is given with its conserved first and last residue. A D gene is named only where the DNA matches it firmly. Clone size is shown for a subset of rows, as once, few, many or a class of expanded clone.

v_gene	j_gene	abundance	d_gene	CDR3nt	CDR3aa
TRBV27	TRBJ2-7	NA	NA	TGTGCCAGCAGTTTACAGGGAAGGGAGTTCGAGCAGTACTTC	CASSLQGREFEQYF
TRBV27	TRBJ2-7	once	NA	TGTGCCAGCAGTTTAAGAACGAGGGACTGGACTTGGCCGTACTTC	CASSLRTRDWTWPYF
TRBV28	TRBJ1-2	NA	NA	TGTGCCAGCAGTCGAACAGGGACATATGGCTACACCTTC	CASSRTGTYGYTF
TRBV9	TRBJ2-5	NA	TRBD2	TGTGCCAGCAGCACGGGACTAGCGGGGGGGGAGACCCAGTACTTC	CASSTGLAGGETQYF
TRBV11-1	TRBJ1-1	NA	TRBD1	TGTGCCAGCAGCTTCGGACAGGGCAGCACTGAAGCTTTCTTT	CASSFGQGSTEAFF
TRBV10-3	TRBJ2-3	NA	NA	TGTGCCATCAGTGAAGGTAGCGGACCCTCCCGGAGTCCGCAGTATTTT	CAISEGSGPSRSPQYF
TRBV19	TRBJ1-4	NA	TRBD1	TGTGCCAGTAGACCCCGGGACAGGGGTCCTGGCAATGAAAAACTGTTTTTT	CASRPRDRGPGNEKLFF
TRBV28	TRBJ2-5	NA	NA	TGTGCCAGCAGTTCATATCAAGAAGAGACCCAGTACTTC	CASSSYQEETQYF
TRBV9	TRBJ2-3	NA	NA	TGTGCCAGCAGCCCGAGGTGGGGGGATAGCACAGATACGCAGTATTTT	CASSPRWGDSTDTQYF
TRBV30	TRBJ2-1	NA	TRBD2	TGTGCCTGGAAGGGCGGGGGGGTTCCGGATGAGCAGTTCTTC	CAWKGGGVPDEQFF
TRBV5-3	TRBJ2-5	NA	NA	TGTGCCAGAAGCCGCCCCTACATGGTGAAAAAGGAAGAGCAGTACTTC	CARSRPYMVKKEEQYF
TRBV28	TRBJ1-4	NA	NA	TGTGCCAGCAGTTTTAAGGGGAGGGTATCTAATGAAAAACTGTTTTTT	CASSFKGRVSNEKLFF
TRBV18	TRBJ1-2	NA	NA	TGTGCCAGCTCACCAGGGCAAACAGTGAACTATGGCTACACCTTC	CASSPGQTVNYGYTF
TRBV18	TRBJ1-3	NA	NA	TGTGCCAGCTCACTCGGGGGGGCCTCTGGAAACACCATATATTTT	CASSLGGASGNTIYF
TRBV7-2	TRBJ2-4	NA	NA	TGTGCCAGCAGCTTAGAAGGGGGACTAGCCAAAAACATTCAGTACTTC	CASSLEGGLAKNIQYF
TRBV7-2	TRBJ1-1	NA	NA	TGTGCCAGCAGCTTGACAATGAACACTGAAGCTTTCTTT	CASSLTMNTEAFF
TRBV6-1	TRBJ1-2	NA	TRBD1	TGTGCCAGCAGTCGGCCACCAGGGGGCTCGGAGGGCTACACCTTC	CASSRPPGGSEGYTF
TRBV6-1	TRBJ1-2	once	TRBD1	TGTGCCAGCAGTCCGGGGGACAGACGCTATGGCTACACCTTC	CASSPGDRRYGYTF
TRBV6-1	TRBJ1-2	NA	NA	TGTGCCAGCAGTGTCGCAGGGCGGTACTATGGCTACACCTTC	CASSVAGRYYGYTF
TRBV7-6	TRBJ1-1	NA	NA	TGTGCCAGCAGCTTATTCCTGGCGGACACTGAAGCTTTCTTT	CASSLFLADTEAFF
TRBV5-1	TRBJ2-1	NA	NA	TGCGCCAGCAGCTTGGCCAATTGGGGGAGCTCCTACAATGAGCAGTTCTTC	CASSLANWGSSYNEQFF
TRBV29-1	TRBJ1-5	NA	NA	TGCAGCGTTGTAGGGGGGATCGGTCAGCCCCAGCATTTT	CSVVGGIGQPQHF
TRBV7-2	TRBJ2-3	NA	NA	TGTGCCAGCAGCCTACAGACACCTTCATATACGCAGTATTTT	CASSLQTPSYTQYF
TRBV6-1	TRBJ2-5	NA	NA	TGTGCCAGCAGCGAAATATGGGACACGGGGACCCAGTACTTC	CASSEIWDTGTQYF
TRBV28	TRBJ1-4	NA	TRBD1	TGTGCCAGCAGTTCCACGGGACAGGGGGTAGATGAAAAACTGTTTTTT	CASSSTGQGVDEKLFF
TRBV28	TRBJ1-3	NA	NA	TGTGCCAGCAGTTTATTGCAGGGGACCTCTGGAAACACCATATATTTT	CASSLLQGTSGNTIYF
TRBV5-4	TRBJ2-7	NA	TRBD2	TGTGCCAGCAGCCGTACTAAAAGCGGGGGGGCTCTGGGAGAGCAGTACTTC	CASSRTKSGGALGEQYF
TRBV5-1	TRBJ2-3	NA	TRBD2	TGCGCCAGCAGGCTAACGGGACTAGCATATGACACAGATACGCAGTATTTT	CASRLTGLAYDTDTQYF
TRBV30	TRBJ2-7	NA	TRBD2	TGTGCCTGGAGTTCGCGGGGGGCCTACGAGCAGTACTTC	CAWSSRGAYEQYF